The source of this TCR beta chain is a study of shared T cell receptors in the human thymus. TCRdb's copy holds only in-frame clones and misses some; the assay was immunoSEQ multiplex PCR. The table records roughly 500,000 clones, about 84% of them present only once. The V gene's germline CDR1 is MNHEY and CDR2 SVGAGI. V dropped 2 bases and J dropped 6; count of bases not matched to a gene: 13. This CDR3 contains 16 residues. In addition, the sample was reused for a study of human thymus T cells. That source reports: The study used thymus tissue resected during corrective heart surgery. Repertoires from thymus and blood appeared to show biased V and J gene usage. What related research reported was that thymic repertoires overlapped highly among unrelated individuals.

This chain links TRBV6-5 with TRBJ2-7; TRBD1 agrees at 7 bases. Sequenced: thymocytes. The TCR sequence derives from a boy under three years old with a congenital heart defect. The CDR3, as DNA: TGTGCCAGCAGTTACGGTACAGGGGTTTTGCTCGGCGAGCAGTACTTC. It encodes CASSYGTGVLLGEQYF.